This T cell receptor beta chain is drawn from a study of EBV T-cell therapy then PD-1 blockade in nasopharyngeal carcinoma. Germline V gene data show CDR1 as SEHNR and CDR2 as FQNEAQ (reference sequence). This CDR3 comprises 14 residues. Trimming took 5 bases from V and 5 from J; bases not matched to a gene: 7. To note about this clone: Its antigen is undetermined.

Profiling relied on immunoSEQ multiplex PCR, and the TCRdb table lists in-frame clones only, not all of them. The data show 20,000 to 25,000 clones, with 70% to 85% seen just once and about 24% held by the top ten. Documented treatment: AdE1-LMPpoly-expanded autologous EBV-specific T-cell therapy followed by anti-PD-1 nivolumab. The origin of this receptor is a man aged 40-49 years with nasopharyngeal carcinoma. The chain employs TRBV7-9 and TRBJ2-5, with 8 nucleotides matching TRBD1. Sample: CD8+ T cells from blood, taken at day -245 from a patient whose treatment included autologous EBV-specific T cells and nivolumab. The CDR3 region has the DNA TGTGCCAGCAGCACCGGACAGGGACGGGAGACCCAGTACTTC. Its protein product is CASSTGQGRETQYF. Using reference TRBV7-9 and TRBJ2-5 for the parts outside the CDR3, the full variable domain is DTGVSQNPRHKITKRGQNVTFRCDPISEHNRLYWYRQTLGQGPEFLTYFQNEAQLEKSRLLSDRFSAERPKGSFSTLEIQRTEQGDSAMYLCASSTGQGRETQYFGPGTRLLVL.